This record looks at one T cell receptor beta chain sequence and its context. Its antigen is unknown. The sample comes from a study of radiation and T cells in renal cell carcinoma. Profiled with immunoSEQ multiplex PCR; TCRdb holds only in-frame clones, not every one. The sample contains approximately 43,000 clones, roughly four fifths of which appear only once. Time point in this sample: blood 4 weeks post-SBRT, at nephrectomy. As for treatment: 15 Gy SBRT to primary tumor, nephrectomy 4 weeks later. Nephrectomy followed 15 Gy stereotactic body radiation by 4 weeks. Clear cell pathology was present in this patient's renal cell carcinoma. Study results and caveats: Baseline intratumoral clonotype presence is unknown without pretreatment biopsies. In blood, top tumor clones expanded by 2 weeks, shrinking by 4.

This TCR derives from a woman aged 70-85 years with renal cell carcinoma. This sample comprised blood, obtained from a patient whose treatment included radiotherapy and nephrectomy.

CDR3 bases: TGTGCCAGCAGTGATCACAGGGCACCCTCTGAAAAACTGTTTTTT. Its protein is CASSDHRAPSEKLFF. The V call is TRBV25-1, the J call TRBJ1-4; tentative D call: TRBD1 (6 bases). Trimming pared 3 bases from V and 7 bases from J, leaving 15 bases between. Looked up from germline, CDR1 is MGHDK and CDR2 is SYGVNS. The CDR3 loop spans 15 amino acids.